Reported below is one TCR beta chain. Its cognate antigen is unknown. Generated by immunoSEQ multiplex PCR, the TCRdb table keeps only in-frame clones and is missing some. In the table there are under 170,000 clones, around 94% of which are singletons. The data stem from a study of T cell responses to AZD1222 COVID-19 vaccine. General study points: Repertoires were obtained solely post-peak T cell response. Seropositivity was recorded at baseline in only a handful of AZD1222 recipients. CD4 TCRs associated with vaccination spanned spike, dominating at 160-218 and 743-854.

This clonotype was sampled from an adult in good health. Sequencing used peripheral blood, obtained on day 0 of AZD1222 vaccination.

The CDR3 sequence: CASSIVAGVTSGANVLTF. CDR3 sequence (DNA): TGTGCCAGTAGTATAGTAGCGGGAGTGACATCTGGGGCCAACGTCCTGACTTTC. The chain links TRBV19 to TRBJ2-6; 9 positions match TRBD2. Losses at the gene ends were 1 base for V and 1 base for J; bases not matched to a gene: 5. The length of the CDR3 is 18 residues. Germline assignment: CDR1 LNHDA and CDR2 SQIVND (reference sequence).